This T cell receptor beta chain was documented in a study of T cell repertoires in cytomegalovirus infection. TCRdb reprocessed the reads via MiXCR and lists one record per CDR3 protein. The sample records 150,000 to 160,000 distinct CDR3 sequences, roughly a quarter being singletons. V was shortened by 2 bases and J by 6 bases, with 16 bases between the two germline ends. Germline V CDR1 and CDR2: MDHEN, SYDVKM. CDR3 length: 15 amino acids. General study findings and limits: CMV-specific TCR beta clonotypes restricted by HLA-C dominated the ex vivo response. People with CMV and the relevant HLA were identified by cumulative public TCR beta family frequency.

Concerning this clonotype: The antigen is not known.

This chain connects TRBV28 to TRBJ2-5, with D maybe TRBD2 (5 bases). The sequence derives from a human donor in good health (CMV status not recorded). Some clones in this sample may be carry-over from other donors' samples. What was sequenced was PBMCs. CDR3 loop: CASSLIRRGGKTQYF. The CDR3 nucleotides are TGTGCCAGCAGTTTAATCCGTCGGGGTGGAAAGACCCAGTACTTC. The full variable domain, in which reference TRBV28 and TRBJ2-5 provide the parts outside the CDR3, is DVKVTQSSRYLVKRTGEKVFLECVQDMDHENMFWYRQDPGLGLRLIYFSYDVKMKEKGDIPEGYSVSREKKERFSLILESASTNQTSMYLCASSLIRRGGKTQYFGPGTRLLVL.